This T cell receptor beta chain was observed in a study of a mutant IDH1 vaccine in newly diagnosed glioma. Study context: Radiotherapy, temozolomide, or both had been given previously, and both were given to most. Whole-study findings and limits: The study observed vaccine-induced immune responses in 90% to 95% of patients.

This sample's time point: baseline, week 1 (first vaccination visit). Documented treatment: pre-vaccination baseline after standard-of-care therapy. Of note for this clone: The antigen remains undetermined.

Profiling relied on immunoSEQ multiplex PCR, and the TCRdb table lists in-frame clones only, not all of them. The sample shows about 21,000 clones, approximately 85% of them seen only once. This clonotype was obtained from a man aged 35 to 55 with glioma. The source was PBMCs, collected from a glioma patient treated with radiotherapy, temozolomide or both.

CDR3 sequence: CASSPGHFNYGYTF. Here the CDR3 DNA reads TGTGCCAGCAGCCCGGGACACTTTAACTATGGCTACACCTTC. This chain joins TRBV5-4 and TRBJ1-2, with D tentatively TRBD1 (6 bases). Germline CDR1 reads SGHNT; CDR2 reads YYREEE (reference sequence). CDR3 size: 14 residues. V gave up 4 bases and J gave up 1 base, with 11 bases separating them.